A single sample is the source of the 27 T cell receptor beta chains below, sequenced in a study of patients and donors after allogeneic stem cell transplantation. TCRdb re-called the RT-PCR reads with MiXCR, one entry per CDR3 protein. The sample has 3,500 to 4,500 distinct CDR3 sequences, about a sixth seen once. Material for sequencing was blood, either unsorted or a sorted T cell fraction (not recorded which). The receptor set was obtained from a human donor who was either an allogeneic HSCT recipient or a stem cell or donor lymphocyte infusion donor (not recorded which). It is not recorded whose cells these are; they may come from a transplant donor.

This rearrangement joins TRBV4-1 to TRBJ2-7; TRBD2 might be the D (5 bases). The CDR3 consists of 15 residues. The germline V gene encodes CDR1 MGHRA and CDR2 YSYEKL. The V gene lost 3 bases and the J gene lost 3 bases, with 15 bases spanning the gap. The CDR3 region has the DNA TGCGCCAGCAGCCACGAGGGCCTCCGGGTCTACGAGCAGTACTTC. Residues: CASSHEGLRVYEQYF.

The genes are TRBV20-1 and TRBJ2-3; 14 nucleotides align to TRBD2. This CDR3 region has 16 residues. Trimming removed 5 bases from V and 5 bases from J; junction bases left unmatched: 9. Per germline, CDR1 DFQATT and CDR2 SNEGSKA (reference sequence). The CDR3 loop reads CSAYGLAGGGRDTQYF. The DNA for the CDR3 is TGCAGTGCTTATGGACTAGCGGGAGGAGGTAGAGATACGCAGTATTTT.

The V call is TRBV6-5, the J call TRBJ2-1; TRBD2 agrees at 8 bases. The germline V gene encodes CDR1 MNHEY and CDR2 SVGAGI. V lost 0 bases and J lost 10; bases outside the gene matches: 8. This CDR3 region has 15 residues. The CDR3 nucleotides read TGTGCCAGCAGTTACTCGCCGGGAGGGCTACAGGAGCAGTTCTTC. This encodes CASSYSPGGLQEQFF.

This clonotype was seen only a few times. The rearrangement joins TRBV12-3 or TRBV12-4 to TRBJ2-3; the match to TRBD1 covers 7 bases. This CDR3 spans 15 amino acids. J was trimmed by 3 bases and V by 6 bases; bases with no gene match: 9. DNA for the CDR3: TGTGCCAGCAGCCGTTCAAACAGGGGTACAGATACGCAGTATTTT. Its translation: CASSRSNRGTDTQYF.

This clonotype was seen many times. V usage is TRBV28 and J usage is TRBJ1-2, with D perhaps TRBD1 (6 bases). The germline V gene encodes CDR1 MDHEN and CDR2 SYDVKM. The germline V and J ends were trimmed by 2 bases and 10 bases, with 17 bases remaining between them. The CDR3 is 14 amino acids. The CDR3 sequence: CASSLGGASIPYTF. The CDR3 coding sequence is TGTGCCAGCAGTTTAGGGGGGGCATCAATCCCCTACACCTTC.

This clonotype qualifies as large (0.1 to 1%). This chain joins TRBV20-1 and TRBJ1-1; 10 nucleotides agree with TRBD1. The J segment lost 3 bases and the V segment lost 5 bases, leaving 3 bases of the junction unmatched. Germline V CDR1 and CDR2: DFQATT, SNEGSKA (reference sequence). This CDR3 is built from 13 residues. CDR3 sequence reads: CSAAGQGDTEAFF. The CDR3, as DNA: TGCAGTGCTGCAGGACAGGGGGACACTGAAGCTTTCTTT.

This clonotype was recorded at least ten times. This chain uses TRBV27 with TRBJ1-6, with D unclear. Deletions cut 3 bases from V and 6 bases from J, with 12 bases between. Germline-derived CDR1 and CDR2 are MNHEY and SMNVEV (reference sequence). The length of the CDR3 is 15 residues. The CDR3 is CASSFWSRGNSPLHF. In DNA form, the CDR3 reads TGTGCCAGCAGTTTTTGGTCCCGGGGTAATTCACCCCTCCACTTT.

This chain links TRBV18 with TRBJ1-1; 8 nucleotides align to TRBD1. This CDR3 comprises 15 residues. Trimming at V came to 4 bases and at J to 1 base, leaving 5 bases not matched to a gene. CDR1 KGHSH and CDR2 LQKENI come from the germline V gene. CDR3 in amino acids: CASSRQGSGNTEAFF. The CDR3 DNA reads TGTGCCAGCTCACGACAGGGGTCGGGGAACACTGAAGCTTTCTTT.

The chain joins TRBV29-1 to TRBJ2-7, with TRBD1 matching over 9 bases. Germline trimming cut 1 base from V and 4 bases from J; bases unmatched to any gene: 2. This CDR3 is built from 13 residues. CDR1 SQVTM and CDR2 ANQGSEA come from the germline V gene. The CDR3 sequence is CSVEADRGYEQYF. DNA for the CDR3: TGCAGCGTTGAAGCGGACAGGGGTTACGAGCAGTACTTC.

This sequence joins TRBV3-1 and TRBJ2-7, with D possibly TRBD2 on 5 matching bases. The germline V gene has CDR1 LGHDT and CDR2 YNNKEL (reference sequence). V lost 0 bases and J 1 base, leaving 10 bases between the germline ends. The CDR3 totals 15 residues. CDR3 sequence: CASSQEVGLSYEQYF. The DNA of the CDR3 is TGTGCCAGCAGCCAAGAAGTTGGACTTTCCTACGAGCAGTACTTC.

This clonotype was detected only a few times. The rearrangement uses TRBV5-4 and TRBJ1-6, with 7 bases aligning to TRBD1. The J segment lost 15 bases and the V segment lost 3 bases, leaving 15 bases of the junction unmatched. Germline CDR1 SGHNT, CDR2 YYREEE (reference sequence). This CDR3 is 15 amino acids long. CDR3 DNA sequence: TGTGCCAGCAGCTCTCCGACAGGGTCCGTTGAAGACCTCCACTTT. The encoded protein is CASSSPTGSVEDLHF.

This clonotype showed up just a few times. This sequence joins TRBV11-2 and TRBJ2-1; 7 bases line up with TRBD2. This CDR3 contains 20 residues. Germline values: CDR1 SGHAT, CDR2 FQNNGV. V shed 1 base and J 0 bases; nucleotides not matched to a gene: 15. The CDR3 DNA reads TGTGCCAGCAGCTTAGGGCGGGGGAACTTCCGCCTAAGCTCCTACAATGAGCAGTTCTTC. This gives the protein CASSLGRGNFRLSSYNEQFF.

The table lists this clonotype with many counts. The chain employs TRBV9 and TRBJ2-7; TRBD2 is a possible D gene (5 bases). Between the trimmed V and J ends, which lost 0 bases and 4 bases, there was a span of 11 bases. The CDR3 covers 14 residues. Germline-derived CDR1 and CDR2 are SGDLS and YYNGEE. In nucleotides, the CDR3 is TGTGCCAGCAGCGTAGAGGGAGTAGGGTACGAGCAGTACTTC. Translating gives CASSVEGVGYEQYF.

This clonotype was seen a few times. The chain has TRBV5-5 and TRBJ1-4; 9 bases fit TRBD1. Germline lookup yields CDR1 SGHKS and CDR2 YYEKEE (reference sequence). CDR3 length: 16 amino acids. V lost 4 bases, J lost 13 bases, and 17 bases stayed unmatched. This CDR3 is CASSPLPGTGPARLFF. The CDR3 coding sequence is TGTGCCAGCAGCCCCCTCCCGGGGACAGGGCCCGCTAGACTGTTTTTT.

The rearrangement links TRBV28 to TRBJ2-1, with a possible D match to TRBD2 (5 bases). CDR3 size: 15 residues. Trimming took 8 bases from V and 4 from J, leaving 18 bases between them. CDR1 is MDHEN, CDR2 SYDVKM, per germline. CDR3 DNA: TGTGCCAGCTGCCCCCCGGGAAAAGGGTACAATGAGCAGTTCTTC. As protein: CASCPPGKGYNEQFF.

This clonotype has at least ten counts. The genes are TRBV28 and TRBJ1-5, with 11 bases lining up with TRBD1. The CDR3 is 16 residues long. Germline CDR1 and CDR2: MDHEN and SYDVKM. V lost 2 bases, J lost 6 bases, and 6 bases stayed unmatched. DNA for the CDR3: TGTGCCAGCAGTTTACCGGGACAGGGGGTAATTCAGCCCCAGCATTTT. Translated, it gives CASSLPGQGVIQPQHF.

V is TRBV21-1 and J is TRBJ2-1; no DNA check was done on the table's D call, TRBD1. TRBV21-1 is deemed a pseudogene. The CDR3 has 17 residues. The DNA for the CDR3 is TGTGCCAGCACCCATCCCTTTTGGGACAGGGGGCTAAATGAGCAGTTCTTC. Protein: CASTHPFWDRGLNEQFF.

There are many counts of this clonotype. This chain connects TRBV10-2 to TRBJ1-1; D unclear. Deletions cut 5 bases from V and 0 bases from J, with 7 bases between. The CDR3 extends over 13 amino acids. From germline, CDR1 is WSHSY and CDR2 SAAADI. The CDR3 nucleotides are TGCGCCAGCAGTTTCATCATGAACACTGAAGCTTTCTTT. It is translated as CASSFIMNTEAFF.

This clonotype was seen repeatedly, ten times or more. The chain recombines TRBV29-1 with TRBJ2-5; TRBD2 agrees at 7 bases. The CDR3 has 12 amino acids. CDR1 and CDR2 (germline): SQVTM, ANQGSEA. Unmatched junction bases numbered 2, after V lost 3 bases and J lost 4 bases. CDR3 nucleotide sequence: TGCAGCGTTGAGCGGGGGTTAGAGACCCAGTACTTC. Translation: CSVERGLETQYF.

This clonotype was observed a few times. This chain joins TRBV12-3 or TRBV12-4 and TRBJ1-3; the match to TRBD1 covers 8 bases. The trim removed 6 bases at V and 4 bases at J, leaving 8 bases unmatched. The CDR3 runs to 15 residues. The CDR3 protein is CASRKTGAGGNTIYF. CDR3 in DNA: TGTGCCAGCAGAAAGACAGGGGCCGGGGGAAACACCATATATTTT.

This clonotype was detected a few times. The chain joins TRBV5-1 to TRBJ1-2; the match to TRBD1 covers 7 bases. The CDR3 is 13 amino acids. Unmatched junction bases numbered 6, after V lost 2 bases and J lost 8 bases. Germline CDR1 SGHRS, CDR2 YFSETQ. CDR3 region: CASSLHPGQGYTF. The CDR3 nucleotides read TGCGCCAGCAGCTTACATCCGGGACAGGGCTACACCTTC.

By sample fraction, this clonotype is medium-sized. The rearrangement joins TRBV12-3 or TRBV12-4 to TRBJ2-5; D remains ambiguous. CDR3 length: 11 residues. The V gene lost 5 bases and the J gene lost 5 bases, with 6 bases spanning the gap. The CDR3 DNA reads TGTGCCAGCAGTGTCCATGAGACCCAGTACTTC. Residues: CASSVHETQYF.

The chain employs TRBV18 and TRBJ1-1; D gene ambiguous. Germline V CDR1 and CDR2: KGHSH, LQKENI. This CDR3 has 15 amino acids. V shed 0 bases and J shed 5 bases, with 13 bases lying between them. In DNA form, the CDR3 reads TGTGCCAGCTCACCACCGAAGGGTTGGTCGACTGAAGCTTTCTTT. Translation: CASSPPKGWSTEAFF.

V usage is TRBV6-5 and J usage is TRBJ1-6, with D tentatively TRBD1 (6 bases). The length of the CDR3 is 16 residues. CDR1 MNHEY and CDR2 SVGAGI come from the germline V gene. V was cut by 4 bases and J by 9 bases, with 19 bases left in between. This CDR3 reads CASSSRGAGAGSPLHF. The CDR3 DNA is TGTGCCAGCAGTTCCCGGGGGGCCGGGGCAGGTTCACCCCTCCACTTT.

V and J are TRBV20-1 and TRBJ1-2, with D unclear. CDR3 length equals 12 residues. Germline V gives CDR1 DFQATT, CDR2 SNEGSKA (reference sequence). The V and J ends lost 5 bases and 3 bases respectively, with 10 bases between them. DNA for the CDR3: TGCAGTGCTTTTCCCGGGGACTATGGCTACACCTTC. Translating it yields CSAFPGDYGYTF.

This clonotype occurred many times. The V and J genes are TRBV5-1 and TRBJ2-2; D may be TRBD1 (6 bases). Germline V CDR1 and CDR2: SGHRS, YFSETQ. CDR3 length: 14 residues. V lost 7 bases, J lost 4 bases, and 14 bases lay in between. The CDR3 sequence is CASARDTITGELFF. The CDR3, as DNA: TGCGCCAGCGCCCGGGACACAATCACCGGGGAGCTGTTTTTT.

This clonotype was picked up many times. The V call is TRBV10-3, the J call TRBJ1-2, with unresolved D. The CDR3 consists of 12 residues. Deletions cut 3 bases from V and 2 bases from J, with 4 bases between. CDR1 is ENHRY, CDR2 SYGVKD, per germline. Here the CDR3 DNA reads TGTGCCATCAGTGAATGGAACTATGGCTACACCTTC. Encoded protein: CAISEWNYGYTF.